This T cell receptor (beta chain) was identified in a study of blood T cell repertoires in COVID-19. The CDR3 extends over 14 amino acids. The V and J ends lost 5 bases and 7 bases respectively, with 17 bases between them. Germline assignment: CDR1 SGHTA and CDR2 FQGNSA. This clone was counted a single time. The authors' processing: Reference gene primer amplification yielded estimated nucleated cell counts. Profiled with immunoSEQ multiplex PCR; TCRdb holds only in-frame clones, not every one. Clone size and the V and J calls come from that table; the DNA yielded D and trimming. In the table there are about 230,000 clones, roughly 83% of which are singletons.

The V call is TRBV7-2, the J call TRBJ1-2, with D possibly being TRBD1 (6 bases). The sequence came from a woman in her forties or fifties with acute or convalescent COVID-19. Sequencing input: peripheral blood. The CDR3 sequence: CASSTRGGASGYTF. The CDR3 bases are TGTGCCAGCAGCACTAGGGGGGGCGCTTCTGGCTACACCTTC.